This is a list of T cell receptor beta chains from one sample in a study of vaccination effects on CD4 cells after COVID-19. Profiling relied on immunoSEQ multiplex PCR, and the TCRdb table lists in-frame clones only, not all of them. The sample lists about 46,000 clones; roughly four fifths were seen once. Their antigens remain unidentified. The specimen comprised CD4+ T cells from PBMCs cultured without peptide, sampled before COVID-19 vaccination. The receptors come from a human donor who had a prior SARS-CoV-2 infection. Both conserved end residues are part of each CDR3. Fields, in order: clone size, V gene, J gene, D gene, CDR3 DNA, CDR3 protein. D genes are given only for firm matches. Expanded clones are given a class, and other clones once, few, many or no size at all.

few	TRBV24-1	TRBJ2-1	TRBD2	TGTGCCACCAGTGATTTCACAGCGGGAGATATGAATGAGCAGTTCTTC	CATSDFTAGDMNEQFF
.	TRBV5-1	TRBJ1-2	.	TGCGCCAGCAGCTTGGTAGCCGGATCCAACTATGGCTACACCTTC	CASSLVAGSNYGYTF
.	TRBV23-1	TRBJ2-3	.	TGCGCCAGCAGTCATGGACTAAGCACACCCTTCCCCCCAGATACGCAGTATTTT	CASSHGLSTPFPPDTQYF
.	TRBV4-1	TRBJ2-7	.	TGCGCCAGCAGCCAAGTTTCTCTTTTGGTGGGAGCCCACGAGCAGTACTTC	CASSQVSLLVGAHEQYF
.	TRBV12-5	TRBJ2-5	.	TGTGCTAGTGGTTTACGAGAGACCCAGTACTTC	CASGLRETQYF
.	TRBV5-1	TRBJ2-1	TRBD1	TGCGCCAGCAGACCCGGGACAGACGTTTTGGGCAATGAGCAGTTCTTC	CASRPGTDVLGNEQFF
.	TRBV5-8	TRBJ1-6	TRBD1	TGTGCCAGCAGCTTGGGACAGGGAAATAATTCACCCCTCCACTTT	CASSLGQGNNSPLHF
.	TRBV6-1	TRBJ1-2	.	TGTGCCAGCAGTGAAGCAATCTGGGGCAGGTACTATGGCTACACCTTC	CASSEAIWGRYYGYTF
.	TRBV20-1	TRBJ2-3	.	TGCAGTGCTAGTCTAGGTTTTGGGGGCACAGATACGCAGTATTTT	CSASLGFGGTDTQYF
.	TRBV27	TRBJ1-2	.	TGTGCCAGCAGTTTTTCAGATTTCTCCTATGGCTACACCTTC	CASSFSDFSYGYTF
.	TRBV6-2/TRBV6-3	TRBJ2-7	.	TGTGCCAGCAGTTATCCGGAGGGAAGGACCGGAGACAGGGACTACGAGCAGTACTTC	CASSYPEGRTGDRDYEQYF
.	TRBV3-1/TRBV3-2	TRBJ2-3	.	TGTGCCAGCAGCCAAGTCCAGGGAGCAGATACGCAGTATTTT	CASSQVQGADTQYF
.	TRBV6-2/TRBV6-3	TRBJ1-2	.	TGTGCCAGCAGTTACTCGGGTTCCGTTAACTATGGCTACACCTTC	CASSYSGSVNYGYTF
few	TRBV23-1	TRBJ1-1	.	TGCGCCAGCAGTCAACGGCAGGATTTGAACACTGAAGCTTTCTTT	CASSQRQDLNTEAFF
.	TRBV3-1/TRBV3-2	TRBJ2-3	TRBD2	TGTGCCAGCAGCCAACCGACTAGCGTGAGGGGGGTAGTCACGCAGTATTTT	CASSQPTSVRGVVTQYF
few	TRBV7-9	TRBJ2-3	.	TGTGCCAGCAGCTTAGTGCAAGCAGGGTGGAAAGATACGCAGTATTTT	CASSLVQAGWKDTQYF
.	TRBV18	TRBJ1-6	.	TGTGCCAGCTCACCACGGACCGCCAATGATTCACCCCTCCACTTT	CASSPRTANDSPLHF
.	TRBV7-7	TRBJ2-5	.	TGTGCTAGCAGCTTAGAGGGGCAGGGCAGGCAGACCCAGTACTTC	CASSLEGQGRQTQYF
.	TRBV7-2	TRBJ2-2	TRBD2	TGTGCCAGCAGCCGGAAAACGTCTTTAGCGGGAGGGCCCGGGGAGCTGTTTTTT	CASSRKTSLAGGPGELFF
.	TRBV5-1	TRBJ1-2	.	TGCGCCAGCAGCTTGAGTCAGGGTCCCTATGGCTACACCTTC	CASSLSQGPYGYTF
.	TRBV5-4	TRBJ1-1	TRBD1	TGTGCCAGCAGCCCTCGACAGGGGCCAAAAGCTTTCTTT	CASSPRQGPKAFF
few	TRBV11-2	TRBJ2-7	TRBD2	TGTGCCAGCAGCTTGAGGCTAGCGGGTACTTACGAGCAGTACTTC	CASSLRLAGTYEQYF